What follows are 7 T cell receptor beta chains derived from one specimen sequenced in a study of shared clonotypes between healthy human individuals. Clones were read by immunoSEQ multiplex PCR, and TCRdb kept only the in-frame ones, dropping some. The sample lists 2 million to 2.5 million clones; approximately 90% were seen once. Sequencing used naive CD4+ T cells from PBMCs. Subset denoted: CD45RA+ positively selected. These receptors were taken from a man younger than 35 in good health. Some clones in this sample may be carry-over from other donors' samples.

The chain carries TRBV5-6 and TRBJ2-7; 9 bases fit TRBD1. The CDR3 extends over 16 amino acids. Germline-derived CDR1 and CDR2 are SGHDT and YYEEEE. V lost 2 bases and J lost 0; bases outside the gene matches: 6. CDR3 in amino acids: CASSFSRTGVSYEQYF. The CDR3 DNA reads TGTGCCAGCAGCTTTTCCCGGACAGGGGTCTCCTACGAGCAGTACTTC.

The V and J genes are TRBV2 and TRBJ1-3; unclear D gene. The germline CDR1 and CDR2 sequences are SNHLY and FYNNEI. V lost 3 bases and J 1 base, leaving 7 bases between the germline ends. CDR3 size: 14 residues. The CDR3 nucleotides read TGTGCCAGCAGTGAGTACGGGTCTGGAAACACCATATATTTT. Protein: CASSEYGSGNTIYF. The full variable domain, with the rest looked up from reference TRBV2 and TRBJ1-3, is EPEVTQTPSHQVTQMGQEVILRCVPISNHLYFYWYRQILGQKVEFLVSFYNNEISEKSEIFDDQFSVERPDGSNFTLKIRSTKLEDSAMYFCASSEYGSGNTIYFGEGSWLTVV.

The V gene is TRBV29-1, the J gene TRBJ2-3; D gene ambiguous. Germline V gene lookup returns CDR1 SQVTM and CDR2 ANQGSEA. The CDR3 is made up of 12 amino acids. Trimming stripped 7 bases from V and 6 bases from J, with 14 bases between. CDR3 amino acids: CSGLPRSDTQYF. The CDR3 DNA reads as TGCAGCGGCCTCCCCCGCTCGGATACGCAGTATTTT.

A single count supports this clone. The chain recombines TRBV6-6 with TRBJ2-7, with 8 bases fitting TRBD2. CDR1 and CDR2 from the germline V gene are MNHNY and SVGAGI (reference sequence). This CDR3 has 15 residues. The ends lost 6 bases at V and 5 bases at J; junction bases unmatched: 12. The DNA of the CDR3 is TGTGCCAGCAGCCAAAAGGGACTAGGGGCCCACGAGCAGTACTTC. Residues: CASSQKGLGAHEQYF.

The chain carries TRBV18 and TRBJ2-3; 13 bases are a match to TRBD2. V lost 2 bases and J lost 2; bases outside the gene matches: 4. CDR3 length: 17 residues. Germline V CDR1 and CDR2: KGHSH, LQKENI. CDR3 sequence reads: CASSPGTSGAATDTQYF. The CDR3 coding sequence is TGTGCCAGCTCACCAGGGACTAGCGGGGCCGCCACAGATACGCAGTATTTT.

This chain uses TRBV5-1 with TRBJ1-2, with 7 bases fitting TRBD1. V shed 4 bases, J shed 13 bases, and the junction held 13 bases outside the gene matches. Germline values: CDR1 SGHRS, CDR2 YFSETQ. This CDR3 contains 13 residues. The CDR3 nucleotides are TGCGCCAGCAGCCAAAACGAGGGGACAGTCGGCACCTTC. Residues: CASSQNEGTVGTF.

The rearrangement links TRBV9 to TRBJ1-1; TRBD1 agrees at 7 bases. J was trimmed by 4 bases and V by 3 bases; bases with no gene match: 6. CDR3 length: 14 amino acids. Germline lookup yields CDR1 SGDLS and CDR2 YYNGEE. This CDR3 is CASSASGTATEAFF. The CDR3 bases are TGTGCCAGCAGCGCTTCCGGGACAGCCACTGAAGCTTTCTTT.